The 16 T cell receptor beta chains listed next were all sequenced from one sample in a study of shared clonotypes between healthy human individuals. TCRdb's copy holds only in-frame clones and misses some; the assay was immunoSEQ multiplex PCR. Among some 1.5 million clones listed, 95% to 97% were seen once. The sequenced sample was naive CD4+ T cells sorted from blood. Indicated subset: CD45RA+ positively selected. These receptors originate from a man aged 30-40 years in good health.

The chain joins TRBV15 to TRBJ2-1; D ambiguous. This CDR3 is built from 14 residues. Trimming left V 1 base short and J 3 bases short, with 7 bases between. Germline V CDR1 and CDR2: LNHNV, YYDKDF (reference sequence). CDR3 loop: CATSRVRSYNEQFF. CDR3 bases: TGTGCCACCAGCAGAGTTCGGAGCTACAATGAGCAGTTCTTC. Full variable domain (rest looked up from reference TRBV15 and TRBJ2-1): DAMVIQNPRYQVTQFGKPVTLSCSQTLNHNVMYWYQQKSSQAPKLLFHYYDKDFNNEADTPDNFQSRRPNTSFCFLDIRSPGLGDTAMYLCATSRVRSYNEQFFGPGTRLTVL.

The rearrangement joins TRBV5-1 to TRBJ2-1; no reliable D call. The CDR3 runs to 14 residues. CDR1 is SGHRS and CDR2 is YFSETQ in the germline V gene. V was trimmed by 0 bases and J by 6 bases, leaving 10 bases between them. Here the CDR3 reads CASSLDWVANEQFF. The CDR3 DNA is TGCGCCAGCAGCTTGGATTGGGTCGCCAATGAGCAGTTCTTC.

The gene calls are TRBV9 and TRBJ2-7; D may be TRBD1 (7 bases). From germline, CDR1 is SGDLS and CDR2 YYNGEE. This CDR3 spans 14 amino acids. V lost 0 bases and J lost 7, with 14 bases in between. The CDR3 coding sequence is TGTGCCAGCAGCGTAGTAGGGGGCGCGGGGGAGCAGTACTTC. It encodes CASSVVGGAGEQYF.

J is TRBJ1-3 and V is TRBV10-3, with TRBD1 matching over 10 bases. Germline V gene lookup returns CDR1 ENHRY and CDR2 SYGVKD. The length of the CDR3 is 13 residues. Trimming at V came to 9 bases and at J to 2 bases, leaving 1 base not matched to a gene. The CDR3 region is CAIGQGAGNTIYF. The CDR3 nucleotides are TGTGCCATTGGACAGGGGGCTGGAAACACCATATATTTT.

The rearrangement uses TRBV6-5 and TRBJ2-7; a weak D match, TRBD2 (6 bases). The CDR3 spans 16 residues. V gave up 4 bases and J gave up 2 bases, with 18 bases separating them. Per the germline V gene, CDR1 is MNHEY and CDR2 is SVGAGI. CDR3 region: CASSFLSSEGPYEQYF. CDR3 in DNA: TGTGCCAGCAGTTTCCTTTCTAGCGAAGGGCCCTACGAGCAGTACTTC.

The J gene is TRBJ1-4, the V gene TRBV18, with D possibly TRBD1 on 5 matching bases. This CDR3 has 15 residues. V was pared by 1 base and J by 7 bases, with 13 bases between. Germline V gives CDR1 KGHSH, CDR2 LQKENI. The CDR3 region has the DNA TGTGCCAGCTCACCACGGAGAGGGGATGGTGAAAAACTGTTTTTT. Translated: CASSPRRGDGEKLFF.

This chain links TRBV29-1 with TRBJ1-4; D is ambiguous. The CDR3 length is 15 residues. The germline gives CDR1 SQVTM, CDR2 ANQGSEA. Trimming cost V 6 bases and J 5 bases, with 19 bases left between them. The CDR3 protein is CSVTTGPGINEKLFF. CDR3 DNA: TGCAGCGTAACTACCGGGCCGGGCATCAATGAAAAACTGTTTTTT.

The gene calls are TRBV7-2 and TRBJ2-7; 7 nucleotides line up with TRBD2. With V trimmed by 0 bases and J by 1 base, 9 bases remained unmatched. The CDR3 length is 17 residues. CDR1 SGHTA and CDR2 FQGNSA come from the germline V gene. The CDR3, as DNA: TGTGCCAGCAGCTTAGCTCCGCCGGGACTACTTTCCTACGAGCAGTACTTC. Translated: CASSLAPPGLLSYEQYF.

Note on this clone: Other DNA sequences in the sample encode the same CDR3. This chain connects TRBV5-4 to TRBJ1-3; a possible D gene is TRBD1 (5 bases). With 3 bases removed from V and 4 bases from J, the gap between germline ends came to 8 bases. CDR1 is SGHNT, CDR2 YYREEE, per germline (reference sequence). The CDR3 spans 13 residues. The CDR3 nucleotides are TGTGCCAGCAGCTCAGGGTTCGGAAACACCATATATTTT. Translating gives CASSSGFGNTIYF. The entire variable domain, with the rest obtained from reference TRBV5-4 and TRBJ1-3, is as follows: ETGVTQSPTHLIKTRGQQVTLRCSSQSGHNTVSWYQQALGQGPQFIFQYYREEENGRGNFPPRFSGLQFPNYSSELNVNALELDDSALYLCASSSGFGNTIYFGEGSWLTVV.

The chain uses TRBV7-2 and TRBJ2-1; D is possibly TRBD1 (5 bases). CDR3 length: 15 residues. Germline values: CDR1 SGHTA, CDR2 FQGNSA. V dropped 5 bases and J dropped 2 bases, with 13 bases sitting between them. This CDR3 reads CASSPSRVAYNEQFF. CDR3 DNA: TGTGCCAGCAGCCCCTCCAGGGTCGCCTACAATGAGCAGTTCTTC.

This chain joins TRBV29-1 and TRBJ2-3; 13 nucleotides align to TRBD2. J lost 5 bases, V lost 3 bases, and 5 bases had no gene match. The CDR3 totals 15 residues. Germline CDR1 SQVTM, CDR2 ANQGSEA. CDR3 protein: CSVDWTSGSGDTQYF. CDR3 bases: TGCAGCGTTGACTGGACTAGCGGGAGCGGAGATACGCAGTATTTT.

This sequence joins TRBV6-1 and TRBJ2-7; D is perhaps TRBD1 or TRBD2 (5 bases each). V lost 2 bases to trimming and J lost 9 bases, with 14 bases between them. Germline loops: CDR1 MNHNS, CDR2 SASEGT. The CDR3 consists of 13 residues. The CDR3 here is CASSETGASGQYF. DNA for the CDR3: TGTGCCAGCAGTGAAACCGGGGCATCGGGGCAGTACTTC.

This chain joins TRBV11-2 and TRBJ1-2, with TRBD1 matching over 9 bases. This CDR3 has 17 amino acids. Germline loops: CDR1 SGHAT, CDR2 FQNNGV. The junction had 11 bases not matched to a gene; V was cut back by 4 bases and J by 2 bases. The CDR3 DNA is TGTGCCAGCAGCTCCCCCCGCCGGGACAGGGAGAACTATGGCTACACCTTC. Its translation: CASSSPRRDRENYGYTF.

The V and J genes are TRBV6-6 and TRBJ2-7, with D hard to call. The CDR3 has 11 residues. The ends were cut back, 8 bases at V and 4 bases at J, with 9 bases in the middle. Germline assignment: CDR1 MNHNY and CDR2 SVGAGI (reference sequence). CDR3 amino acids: CASESVYEQYF. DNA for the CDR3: TGTGCCAGCGAGTCCGTATACGAGCAGTACTTC.

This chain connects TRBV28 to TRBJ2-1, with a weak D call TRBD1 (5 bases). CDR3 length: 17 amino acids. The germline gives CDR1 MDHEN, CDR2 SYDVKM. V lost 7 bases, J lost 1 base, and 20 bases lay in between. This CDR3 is CASTPNRQGFSYNEQFF. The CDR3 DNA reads TGTGCCAGCACCCCGAACCGCCAGGGATTTTCCTACAATGAGCAGTTCTTC.

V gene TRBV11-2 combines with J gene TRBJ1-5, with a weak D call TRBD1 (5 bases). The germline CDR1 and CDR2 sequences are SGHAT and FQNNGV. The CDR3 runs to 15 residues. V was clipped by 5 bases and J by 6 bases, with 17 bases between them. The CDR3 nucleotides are TGTGCCAGCAGCCGAGGTGGATCTGGGGCTCAGCCCCAGCATTTT. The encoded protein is CASSRGGSGAQPQHF.